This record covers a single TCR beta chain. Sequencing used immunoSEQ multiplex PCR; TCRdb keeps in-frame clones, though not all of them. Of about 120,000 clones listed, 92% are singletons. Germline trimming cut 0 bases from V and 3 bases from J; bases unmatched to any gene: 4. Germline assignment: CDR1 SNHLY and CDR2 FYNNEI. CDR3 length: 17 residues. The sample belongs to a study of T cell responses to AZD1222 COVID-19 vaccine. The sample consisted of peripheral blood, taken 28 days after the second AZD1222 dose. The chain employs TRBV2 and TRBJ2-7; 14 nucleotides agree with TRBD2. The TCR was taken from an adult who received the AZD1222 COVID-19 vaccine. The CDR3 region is CASSEARLAGGHYEQYF. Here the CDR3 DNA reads TGTGCCAGCAGTGAAGCCCGACTAGCGGGAGGGCACTACGAGCAGTACTTC.